This T cell receptor (beta chain) was identified in a study of early T cells in non-severe SARS-CoV-2 infection. Looking at the study overall: Sequenced material consisted of bulk RNA (from unsorted whole blood), and chains were unpaired. The study's findings and limits: The matching step, a VDJdb search, favored anti-spike CD8 responses and missed private and CD4 specificities.

This clonotype was observed a handful of times. Its antigen is undetermined. Unique molecular identifiers were affixed to single, distinct cDNA molecules. TCRdb re-analysed the 5' RACE reads in MiXCR, keeping a single row per CDR3 protein. The sample yields tens of thousands of distinct CDR3 sequences, more than 4.5% seen once. CDR1 DFQATT and CDR2 SNEGSKA come from the germline V gene (reference sequence). The CDR3 runs to 17 residues. After removal of 4 bases from V and 4 bases from J, the junction contained 11 bases not matched to a gene. Sequenced input: whole blood. This chain joins TRBV20-1 and TRBJ2-1; 12 bases agree with TRBD2. The sequence was collected from an adult who was a healthcare worker with PCR-confirmed SARS-CoV-2 infection or an uninfected control (not recorded which). The CDR3 nucleotides read TGCAGTGCTACCCCGACTAGCGGGAGAACACTTTACAATGAGCAGTTCTTC. Translation: CSATPTSGRTLYNEQFF.